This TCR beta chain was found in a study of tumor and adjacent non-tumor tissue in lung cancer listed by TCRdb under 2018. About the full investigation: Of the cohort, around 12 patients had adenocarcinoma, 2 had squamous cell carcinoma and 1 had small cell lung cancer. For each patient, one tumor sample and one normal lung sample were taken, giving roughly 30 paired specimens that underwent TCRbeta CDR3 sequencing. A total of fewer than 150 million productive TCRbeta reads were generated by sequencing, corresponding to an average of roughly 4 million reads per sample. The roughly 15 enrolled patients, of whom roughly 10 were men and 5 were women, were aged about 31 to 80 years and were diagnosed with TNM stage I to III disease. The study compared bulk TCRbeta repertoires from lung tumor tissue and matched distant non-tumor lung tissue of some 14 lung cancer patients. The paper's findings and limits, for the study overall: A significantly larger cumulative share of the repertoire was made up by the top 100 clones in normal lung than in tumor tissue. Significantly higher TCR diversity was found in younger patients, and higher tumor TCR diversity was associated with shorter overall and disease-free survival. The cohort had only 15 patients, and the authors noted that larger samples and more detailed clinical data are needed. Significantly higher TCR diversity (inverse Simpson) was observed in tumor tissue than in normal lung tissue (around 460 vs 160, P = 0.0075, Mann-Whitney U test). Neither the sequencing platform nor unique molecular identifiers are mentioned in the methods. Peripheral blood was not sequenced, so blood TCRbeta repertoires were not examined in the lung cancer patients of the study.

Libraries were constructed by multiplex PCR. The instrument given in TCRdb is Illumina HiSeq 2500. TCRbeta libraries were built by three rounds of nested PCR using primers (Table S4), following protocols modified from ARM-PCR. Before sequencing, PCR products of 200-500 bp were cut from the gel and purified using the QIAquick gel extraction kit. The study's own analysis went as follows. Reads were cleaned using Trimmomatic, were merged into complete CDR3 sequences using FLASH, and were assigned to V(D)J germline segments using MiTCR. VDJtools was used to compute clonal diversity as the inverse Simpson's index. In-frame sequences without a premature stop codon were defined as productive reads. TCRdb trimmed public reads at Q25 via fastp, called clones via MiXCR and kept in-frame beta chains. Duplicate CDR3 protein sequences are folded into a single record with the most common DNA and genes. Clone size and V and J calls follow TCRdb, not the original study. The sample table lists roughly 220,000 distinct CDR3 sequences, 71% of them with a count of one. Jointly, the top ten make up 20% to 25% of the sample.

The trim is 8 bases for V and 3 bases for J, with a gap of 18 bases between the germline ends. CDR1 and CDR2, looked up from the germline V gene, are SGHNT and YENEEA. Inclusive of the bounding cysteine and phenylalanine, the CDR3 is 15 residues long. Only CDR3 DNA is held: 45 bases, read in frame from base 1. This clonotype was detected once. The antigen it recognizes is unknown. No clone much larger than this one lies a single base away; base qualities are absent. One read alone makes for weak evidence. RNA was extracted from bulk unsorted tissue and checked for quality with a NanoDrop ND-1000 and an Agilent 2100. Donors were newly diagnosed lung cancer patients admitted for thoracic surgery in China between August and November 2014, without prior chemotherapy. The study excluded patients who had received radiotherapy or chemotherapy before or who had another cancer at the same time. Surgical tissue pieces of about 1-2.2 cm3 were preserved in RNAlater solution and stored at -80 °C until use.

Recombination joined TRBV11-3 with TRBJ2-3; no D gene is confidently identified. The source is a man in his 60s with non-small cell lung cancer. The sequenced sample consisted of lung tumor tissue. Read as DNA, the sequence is TGTGCCAGCTCACAGACGGATAGAAGAACAGATACGCAGTATTTT. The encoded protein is CASSQTDRRTDTQYF.